This is a list of T cell receptor beta chains from one sample in a study of early T cells in non-severe SARS-CoV-2 infection. TCRdb recomputed calls from the 5' RACE reads with MiXCR, one row per CDR3 protein. Of 39,000 or so distinct CDR3 sequences listed, around 5.1% are singletons. Sequencing used whole blood, obtained at baseline. These receptors came from an adult who was a healthcare worker with PCR-confirmed SARS-CoV-2 infection or an uninfected control (not recorded which). Both conserved end residues are part of each CDR3. D genes are given only for firm matches. Clone size is given for some rows only: seen once, a few or many times, or a class if the clone is expanded.

clone size: .; J gene: TRBJ1-6; D gene: .; V gene: TRBV7-2; CDR3 DNA: TGTGCCAGCAGTCCAGACAGGATCGTTAATTCACCCCTCCACTTT; CDR3 protein: CASSPDRIVNSPLHF
clone size: many; J gene: TRBJ2-3; D gene: .; V gene: TRBV4-2; CDR3 DNA: TGTGCCAGTCGTAACGGGGCCAAAAGAGCAGATACGCAGTATTTT; CDR3 protein: CASRNGAKRADTQYF
clone size: many; J gene: TRBJ2-2; D gene: TRBD2; V gene: TRBV5-1; CDR3 DNA: TGCGCCAGCAGCCCAACTAGCGCGAACACCGGGGAGCTGTTTTTT; CDR3 protein: CASSPTSANTGELFF
clone size: few; J gene: TRBJ2-1; D gene: TRBD1; V gene: TRBV28; CDR3 DNA: TGTGCCAGCAGTACCTGGGGGTCGGGACAGGGCTATGAGCAGTTCTTC; CDR3 protein: CASSTWGSGQGYEQFF
clone size: .; J gene: TRBJ2-7; D gene: .; V gene: TRBV7-7; CDR3 DNA: TGTGCCAGGGGCAACGAGCAGTACTTC; CDR3 protein: CARGNEQYF
clone size: many; J gene: TRBJ2-1; D gene: TRBD2; V gene: TRBV7-2; CDR3 DNA: TGTGCCAGCAGCTTAGGACTAGCGGGGGGCCAGAGTGAGCAGTTCTTC; CDR3 protein: CASSLGLAGGQSEQFF
clone size: many; J gene: TRBJ1-1; D gene: .; V gene: TRBV24-1; CDR3 DNA: TGTGCCACCAGTGAGGCTGGCGCTGAAGCTTTCTTT; CDR3 protein: CATSEAGAEAFF
clone size: many; J gene: TRBJ1-1; D gene: .; V gene: TRBV29-1; CDR3 DNA: TGCAGCGTTGCCCGACTCTTGGGCACTGAAGCTTTCTTT; CDR3 protein: CSVARLLGTEAFF
clone size: many; J gene: TRBJ2-5; D gene: .; V gene: TRBV11-2; CDR3 DNA: TGTGCCAGCAGCTTAGGTTGGGATAGCGGCGAGACCCAGTACTTC; CDR3 protein: CASSLGWDSGETQYF
clone size: .; J gene: TRBJ2-7; D gene: .; V gene: TRBV30; CDR3 DNA: TGTGCCTGGGACCAAGGGGGACGTAACTACGAGCAGTACTTC; CDR3 protein: CAWDQGGRNYEQYF
clone size: few; J gene: TRBJ1-1; D gene: .; V gene: TRBV20-1; CDR3 DNA: TGCAGTGCTCCTATCCTTAACCTCAACACTGAAGCTTTCTTT; CDR3 protein: CSAPILNLNTEAFF
clone size: many; J gene: TRBJ2-6; D gene: TRBD1; V gene: TRBV6-5; CDR3 DNA: TGTGCCAGCAGCAGTTCCGGGACAGGGGTTGGGGCCAACGTCCTGACTTTC; CDR3 protein: CASSSSGTGVGANVLTF
clone size: many; J gene: TRBJ2-5; D gene: .; V gene: TRBV29-1; CDR3 DNA: TGCAGCGTTCGGGAGTACCAAGAGACCCAGTACTTC; CDR3 protein: CSVREYQETQYF
clone size: many; J gene: TRBJ1-1; D gene: .; V gene: TRBV9; CDR3 DNA: TGTGCCAGCAGCGTCCCGGACGGGATGAACACTGAAGCTTTCTTT; CDR3 protein: CASSVPDGMNTEAFF
clone size: many; J gene: TRBJ2-7; D gene: .; V gene: TRBV30; CDR3 DNA: TGTGCCTGGAGTAGGGACCTCTCCTACGAGCAGTACTTC; CDR3 protein: CAWSRDLSYEQYF
clone size: many; J gene: TRBJ1-6; D gene: .; V gene: TRBV7-2; CDR3 DNA: TGTGCCAGCAGCTTGGGGAACAAGAATTCACCCCTCCACTTT; CDR3 protein: CASSLGNKNSPLHF
clone size: few; J gene: TRBJ2-1; D gene: TRBD2; V gene: TRBV7-7; CDR3 DNA: TGTGCCAGCAGCCCGATGGGACTAGCGGACAATGAGCAGTTCTTC; CDR3 protein: CASSPMGLADNEQFF
clone size: many; J gene: TRBJ2-1; D gene: .; V gene: TRBV7-3; CDR3 DNA: TGTGCCAGCAGCGGACAGATGGGCTCCTACAATGAGCAGTTCTTC; CDR3 protein: CASSGQMGSYNEQFF
clone size: many; J gene: TRBJ1-4; D gene: .; V gene: TRBV13; CDR3 DNA: TGTGCCAGCAGTACGGGTCCTGGGCCGACTAATGAAAAACTGTTTTTT; CDR3 protein: CASSTGPGPTNEKLFF
clone size: many; J gene: TRBJ2-1; D gene: TRBD2; V gene: TRBV20-1; CDR3 DNA: TGCAGTGCTAGAGATCAGGGCAGCGGGAGGCCCCACAATGAGCAGTTCTTC; CDR3 protein: CSARDQGSGRPHNEQFF
clone size: many; J gene: TRBJ1-2; D gene: TRBD1; V gene: TRBV19; CDR3 DNA: TGTGCCAGTAGTTTCCGGGACAGGGGGAGCGGCTATGGCTACACCTTC; CDR3 protein: CASSFRDRGSGYGYTF
clone size: many; J gene: TRBJ2-1; D gene: .; V gene: TRBV12-2; CDR3 DNA: TGTGCAAGTCGCTTAAGGGACAGGATCAAGGATGAGCAGTTCTTC; CDR3 protein: CASRLRDRIKDEQFF
clone size: few; J gene: TRBJ2-1; D gene: TRBD2; V gene: TRBV20-1; CDR3 DNA: TGCAGTGCAAGGAGGCTAGCGGGGGGGCTTGAGCAGTTCTTC; CDR3 protein: CSARRLAGGLEQFF
clone size: many; J gene: TRBJ2-3; D gene: TRBD2; V gene: TRBV7-2; CDR3 DNA: TGTGCCAGCAGCTTTGCGGGAGGGCGCACAGATACGCAGTATTTT; CDR3 protein: CASSFAGGRTDTQYF
clone size: many; J gene: TRBJ2-2; D gene: TRBD2; V gene: TRBV20-1; CDR3 DNA: TGCAGTGCTCCTCATCGCCCCGCGGGAGGGCCAAGCGGGGAGCTGTTTTTT; CDR3 protein: CSAPHRPAGGPSGELFF
clone size: many; J gene: TRBJ2-7; D gene: TRBD2; V gene: TRBV7-9; CDR3 DNA: TGTGCCAGCAGCCAGGGACTAGACTCCTACGAGCAGTACTTC; CDR3 protein: CASSQGLDSYEQYF
clone size: many; J gene: TRBJ2-1; D gene: .; V gene: TRBV12-3/TRBV12-4; CDR3 DNA: TGTGCCAGCTCCGGGGGCTACAATGAGCAGTTCTTC; CDR3 protein: CASSGGYNEQFF
clone size: .; J gene: TRBJ2-3; D gene: .; V gene: TRBV20-1; CDR3 DNA: TGCAGTGCTACGCCAGGAAGAACAGATACGCAGTATTTT; CDR3 protein: CSATPGRTDTQYF
clone size: many; J gene: TRBJ1-1; D gene: TRBD1; V gene: TRBV30; CDR3 DNA: TGTGCCTGGAGTGGGGAATCAGGGGGCACTGAAGCTTTCTTT; CDR3 protein: CAWSGESGGTEAFF
clone size: few; J gene: TRBJ2-5; D gene: .; V gene: TRBV6-5; CDR3 DNA: TGTGCCAGCAGTTACTCGTCCGGGGAGGAGACCCAGTACTTC; CDR3 protein: CASSYSSGEETQYF
clone size: many; J gene: TRBJ1-6; D gene: TRBD1; V gene: TRBV19; CDR3 DNA: TGTGCCAGTAGTATTGGGGACAGAGGTTCACCCCTCCACTTT; CDR3 protein: CASSIGDRGSPLHF
clone size: many; J gene: TRBJ2-7; D gene: .; V gene: TRBV18; CDR3 DNA: TGTGCCAGCTCACCACCGGGCTCGTACTACGAGCAGTACTTC; CDR3 protein: CASSPPGSYYEQYF
clone size: many; J gene: TRBJ2-1; D gene: .; V gene: TRBV7-6; CDR3 DNA: TGTGCCAGCAGTTTAGAGGGGCGGCCCTACAATGAGCAGTTCTTC; CDR3 protein: CASSLEGRPYNEQFF
clone size: .; J gene: TRBJ1-1; D gene: TRBD1; V gene: TRBV6-4; CDR3 DNA: TGTGCCAGCAGTGACTCTCCAGGGGGAACGAACGCTGAAGCTTTCTTT; CDR3 protein: CASSDSPGGTNAEAFF
clone size: medium-sized; J gene: TRBJ2-7; D gene: TRBD2; V gene: TRBV20-1; CDR3 DNA: TGCAGTGCTAGAGATTGGCTAGCGGGAGGGCCTAACGAGCAGTACTTC; CDR3 protein: CSARDWLAGGPNEQYF
clone size: few; J gene: TRBJ2-1; D gene: TRBD2; V gene: TRBV19; CDR3 DNA: TGTGCCAGTAATTTGGCTAGCGGATACAATGAGCAGTTCTTC; CDR3 protein: CASNLASGYNEQFF
clone size: many; J gene: TRBJ2-5; D gene: TRBD1; V gene: TRBV10-3; CDR3 DNA: TGTGCCATCAGTCCTAGACAGGGGGCCGAAGAGACCCAGTACTTC; CDR3 protein: CAISPRQGAEETQYF
clone size: many; J gene: TRBJ2-7; D gene: TRBD2; V gene: TRBV3-1; CDR3 DNA: TGTGCCAGCAGCCAAGAATTAGGTACTAGCGGGAGAAAGCCCGAGCAGTACTTC; CDR3 protein: CASSQELGTSGRKPEQYF
clone size: many; J gene: TRBJ2-7; D gene: .; V gene: TRBV4-3; CDR3 DNA: TGCGCCAGCAGCCAAGATCAAGACAGCTCCTACGAGCAGTACTTC; CDR3 protein: CASSQDQDSSYEQYF
clone size: many; J gene: TRBJ2-5; D gene: .; V gene: TRBV6-6; CDR3 DNA: TGTGCCAGCAGTCAAGGACAGATAGAGACCCAGTACTTC; CDR3 protein: CASSQGQIETQYF
clone size: many; J gene: TRBJ1-1; D gene: .; V gene: TRBV7-8; CDR3 DNA: TGTGCCAGCAGCTTAGAGGGGGTTCGGGGCACTGAAGCTTTCTTT; CDR3 protein: CASSLEGVRGTEAFF
clone size: many; J gene: TRBJ1-2; D gene: .; V gene: TRBV30; CDR3 DNA: TGTGCCTCCCCCGAGGGTACGCGAGGCTACACCTTC; CDR3 protein: CASPEGTRGYTF
clone size: many; J gene: TRBJ2-1; D gene: .; V gene: TRBV20-1; CDR3 DNA: TGCAGTGTAGGGAGTAGTAATGAGCAGTTCTTC; CDR3 protein: CSVGSSNEQFF
clone size: few; J gene: TRBJ2-4; D gene: .; V gene: TRBV7-8; CDR3 DNA: TGTGCCAGCAGCTTACTCCCTCAGGATGGCATTCAGTACTTC; CDR3 protein: CASSLLPQDGIQYF
clone size: many; J gene: TRBJ2-2; D gene: TRBD1; V gene: TRBV29-1; CDR3 DNA: TGCAGCGCCGCGGACAGGCGATACACCGGGGAGCTGTTTTTT; CDR3 protein: CSAADRRYTGELFF
clone size: few; J gene: TRBJ2-5; D gene: TRBD2; V gene: TRBV9; CDR3 DNA: TGTGCCAGCAGCCGGGATAGCGGGAGGGGAGAGACCCAGTACTTC; CDR3 protein: CASSRDSGRGETQYF
clone size: many; J gene: TRBJ2-2; D gene: .; V gene: TRBV27; CDR3 DNA: TGTGCCAGCAACAAAACACAAAAAAACACCGGGGAGCTGTTTTTT; CDR3 protein: CASNKTQKNTGELFF
clone size: .; J gene: TRBJ2-7; D gene: .; V gene: TRBV2; CDR3 DNA: TGTGCCAGCAACATTCTGTACAATGAGCAGTACTTC; CDR3 protein: CASNILYNEQYF
clone size: few; J gene: TRBJ1-1; D gene: .; V gene: TRBV5-6; CDR3 DNA: TGTGCCAGCAGCTTGGTAAAGGGCGGGGCCACTGAAGCTTTCTTT; CDR3 protein: CASSLVKGGATEAFF
clone size: many; J gene: TRBJ2-1; D gene: TRBD1; V gene: TRBV19; CDR3 DNA: TGTGCCAGTAACACAGGGACAGGGGTCTACAATGAGCAGTTCTTC; CDR3 protein: CASNTGTGVYNEQFF
clone size: many; J gene: TRBJ1-2; D gene: .; V gene: TRBV2; CDR3 DNA: TGTGCCAGCAGCGTGGATCGACCTTATGGCTACACCTTC; CDR3 protein: CASSVDRPYGYTF
clone size: many; J gene: TRBJ2-7; D gene: .; V gene: TRBV10-2; CDR3 DNA: TGCGCCAGCAGTGGGGGACGATCCGAGCAGTACTTC; CDR3 protein: CASSGGRSEQYF
clone size: .; J gene: TRBJ2-1; D gene: .; V gene: TRBV12-5; CDR3 DNA: TGTGCTAGTGGTTTGCCGACTCTTGAGCAGTTCTTC; CDR3 protein: CASGLPTLEQFF
clone size: many; J gene: TRBJ2-6; D gene: .; V gene: TRBV29-1; CDR3 DNA: TGCAGCGTGCTTAAAGCAGGAGGGGCCAACGTCCTGACTTTC; CDR3 protein: CSVLKAGGANVLTF
clone size: many; J gene: TRBJ2-7; D gene: TRBD1; V gene: TRBV19; CDR3 DNA: TGTGCCAGTAGACAGGGGTACGAGCAGTACTTC; CDR3 protein: CASRQGYEQYF